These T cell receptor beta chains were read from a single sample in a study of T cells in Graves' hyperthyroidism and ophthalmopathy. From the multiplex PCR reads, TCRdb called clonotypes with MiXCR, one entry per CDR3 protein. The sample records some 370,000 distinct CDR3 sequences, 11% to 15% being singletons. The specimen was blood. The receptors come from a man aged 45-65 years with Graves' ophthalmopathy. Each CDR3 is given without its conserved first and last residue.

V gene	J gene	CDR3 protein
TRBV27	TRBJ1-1	ASNKGDRVNTEAF
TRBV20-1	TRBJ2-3	SARSLGQTSTDTQY
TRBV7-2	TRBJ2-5	ASSPRNQETQY
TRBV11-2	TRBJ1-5	ASSFDWGQPQH
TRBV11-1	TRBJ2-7	ASSLGTIYEQY
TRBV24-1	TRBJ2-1	ATSEYGTSGTLYNEQF
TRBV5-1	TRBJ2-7	ASSLASGGHSYEQY
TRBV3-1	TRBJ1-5	ASSQASGTGRAPQH
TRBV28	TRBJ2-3	ASRGNRGSGTDTQY
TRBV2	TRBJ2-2	ASSEGPGELF
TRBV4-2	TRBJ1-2	ASSQEGTPNYGYT
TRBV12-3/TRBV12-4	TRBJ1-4	ASSKNPGDEKLF
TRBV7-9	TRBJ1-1	ASSPGTAPEAF
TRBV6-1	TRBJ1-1	ASSPQGAAGKYTEAF
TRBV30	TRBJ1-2	AWREKASYGYT
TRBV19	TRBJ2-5	ASSILAGVNQETQY
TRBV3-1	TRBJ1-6	ASSQLTVSYNSPLH
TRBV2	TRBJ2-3	ASRLAGGDTQY
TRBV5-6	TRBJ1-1	ASSQNFLGTEAF
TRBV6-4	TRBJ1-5	ASSAWLRGGGQPQH
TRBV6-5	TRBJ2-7	ASSYLRLAGEPYEQY
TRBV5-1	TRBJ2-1	ASSIAEYNEQF
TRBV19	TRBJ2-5	ASGGWTSEETQY
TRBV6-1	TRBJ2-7	ASSPHFLAGGPYEQY
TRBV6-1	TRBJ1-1	ASSEWQDTEAF
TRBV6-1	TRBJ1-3	ASSKDGGTNTIY
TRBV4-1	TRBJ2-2	ASSPPSGTGELF
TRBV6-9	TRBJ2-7	ASSYGGEINEQY
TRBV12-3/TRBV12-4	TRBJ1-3	ASSLQSRLSGNTIY
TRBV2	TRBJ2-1	ASRVPPGTESGGNEQF
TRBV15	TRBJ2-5	ATSREGTGGETQY